One sample yielded the 3 T cell receptor beta chains listed below, sequenced in a study of blood T cell repertoires in COVID-19. Sequencing used immunoSEQ multiplex PCR; TCRdb keeps in-frame clones, though not all of them. The repertoire holds tens of thousands of clones, roughly 79% seen once, with roughly 15% in the top ten. Source material: peripheral blood. The source is a human donor in a cohort sampled during active COVID-19.

This clone was recorded once. The chain has TRBV6-5 and TRBJ2-7; the match to TRBD1 covers 7 bases. There are 14 residues in the CDR3. Looked up from germline, CDR1 is MNHEY and CDR2 is SVGAGI. V was clipped by 5 bases and J by 4 bases; unmatched bases: 8. CDR3 sequence reads: CASSPGGNGYEQYV. In DNA, the CDR3 is TGTGCCAGCAGTCCAGGGGGAAATGGGTACGAGCAGTACGTC.

This clone was seen just once. The J gene is TRBJ1-1, the V gene TRBV5-1, with 9 bases identical to TRBD1. In germline, CDR1 is SGHRS, CDR2 YFSETQ. The V segment lost 0 bases and the J segment 1 base; nucleotides outside the gene matches: 1. This CDR3 is built from 15 residues. DNA for the CDR3: TGCGCCAGCAGCTTGGAGGGACAGGGGAACACTGAAGCTTTCTTT. As protein: CASSLEGQGNTEAFF.

The chain uses TRBV4-1 and TRBJ2-1, with 10 bases fitting TRBD2. From germline, CDR1 is MGHRA and CDR2 YSYEKL. The CDR3 totals 16 residues. V dropped 1 base and J dropped 6; count of bases not matched to a gene: 6. The CDR3 DNA is TGCGCCAGCAGCCAAGTGAGACTAGCGGGCTCCAATGAGCAGTTCTTC. Amino acids: CASSQVRLAGSNEQFF.